The 18 T cell receptor beta chains below were found in one sample sequenced in a study of T cell responses to AZD1222 COVID-19 vaccine. Produced via immunoSEQ multiplex PCR; TCRdb's table is partial and in-frame only. The table records roughly 130,000 clones, roughly nine tenths of them present only once. This sample comprised peripheral blood, obtained on day 0 of AZD1222 vaccination. Receptors were obtained from an adult in good health.

The chain is built from TRBV6-1 and TRBJ1-4, with D maybe TRBD1 (5 bases). The ends were cut back, 0 bases at V and 7 bases at J, with 9 bases in the middle. The CDR3 runs to 14 residues. From germline, CDR1 is MNHNS and CDR2 SASEGT. CDR3: CASSEAQGGEKLFF. The CDR3 bases are TGTGCCAGCAGTGAAGCCCAGGGCGGTGAAAAACTGTTTTTT.

The chain has TRBV18 and TRBJ2-7; D unclear. The CDR3 consists of 14 residues. Germline CDR1 KGHSH, CDR2 LQKENI. Trimming removed 2 bases from V and 6 bases from J, with 14 bases in between. Here the CDR3 reads CASSPKGDGAEQYF. In DNA form, the CDR3 reads TGTGCCAGCTCACCAAAAGGTGATGGTGCCGAGCAGTACTTC.

J is TRBJ1-6 and V is TRBV20-1, with D maybe TRBD1 (5 bases). The V and J ends lost 3 bases and 6 bases respectively, with 12 bases between them. Germline V gene sequence: CDR1 DFQATT, CDR2 SNEGSKA (reference sequence). The CDR3 is 14 residues long. In nucleotides, the CDR3 is TGCAGTGCTAGTTGGTGGGGGTTTAATTCACCCCTCCACTTT. Protein: CSASWWGFNSPLHF.

The rearrangement uses TRBV2 and TRBJ1-1, with unresolved D. V lost 6 bases, J lost 3 bases, and 17 bases lay in between. The V gene's germline CDR1 is SNHLY and CDR2 FYNNEI. The CDR3 is 15 amino acids. The CDR3 is CASRREWGSYTEAFF. CDR3 sequence (DNA): TGTGCCAGCAGGAGAGAGTGGGGATCTTACACTGAAGCTTTCTTT.

This clone occurred once. The chain employs TRBV15 and TRBJ1-5, with D perhaps matching TRBD1 (5 bases). The CDR3 runs 15 residues. V lost 5 bases to trimming and J lost 5 bases, with 16 bases between them. Germline lookup yields CDR1 LNHNV and CDR2 YYDKDF (reference sequence). The CDR3 DNA follows: TGTGCCACCAGCGGTGAGAGACAGACTCATCAGCCCCAGCATTTT. Protein: CATSGERQTHQPQHF.

This CDR3 reads CASSPNSQTFSYEQYF. CDR3 bases: TGTGCCAGCAGCCCAAATTCCCAGACCTTCTCCTACGAGCAGTACTTC. V gene TRBV7-2 combines with J gene TRBJ2-7; D uncertain. Germline CDR1 and CDR2: SGHTA and FQGNSA. Trimming cost V 5 bases and J 0 bases, with 17 bases left between them. This CDR3 has 16 residues.

J is TRBJ1-2 and V is TRBV9; D is possibly TRBD1 (5 bases). Germline V lookup: CDR1 SGDLS, CDR2 YYNGEE. This CDR3 is 14 amino acids long. V was clipped by 4 bases and J by 2 bases, with 12 bases between them. Here the CDR3 DNA reads TGTGCCAGCAGCATCCAGGGATCAAACTATGGCTACACCTTC. It encodes CASSIQGSNYGYTF.

The rearrangement links TRBV5-1 to TRBJ2-3; no clear D. CDR1 SGHRS and CDR2 YFSETQ come from the germline V gene. Trimming took off 4 bases at V and 3 bases at J, with 15 bases between the two ends. The CDR3 consists of 15 residues. Written as DNA, the CDR3 is TGCGCCAGCAGCCTGCCCGGCGTCGGGACAGATACGCAGTATTTT. Its protein product is CASSLPGVGTDTQYF.

The chain employs TRBV5-1 and TRBJ1-6; no definite D call. V dropped 0 bases and J dropped 4 bases, with 8 bases sitting between them. Germline CDR1 is SGHRS and CDR2 is YFSETQ. The CDR3 loop spans 15 amino acids. CDR3 sequence: CASSLEQNYNSPLHF. CDR3 coding DNA: TGCGCCAGCAGCTTGGAACAGAATTATAATTCACCCCTCCACTTT. The whole variable domain, filled in from reference TRBV5-1 and TRBJ1-6, reads KAGVTQTPRYLIKTRGQQVTLSCSPISGHRSVSWYQQTPGQGLQFLFEYFSETQRNKGNFPGRFSGRQFSNSRSEMNVSTLELGDSALYLCASSLEQNYNSPLHFGNGTRLTVT.

Of note for this clone: Germline and junction disagree at one end, which may indicate a read error. The chain recombines TRBV2 with TRBJ1-6; possible D gene TRBD1, 5 bases. CDR3 size: 13 residues. The V gene's germline CDR1 is SNHLY and CDR2 FYNNEI. The CDR3 DNA sequence: TGTGCCAGCATTGAAGTGGGGGTACGTCGCCTCCACTTT. Protein: CASIEVGVRRLHF.

This clone was observed a few times. The CDR3, as DNA: TGTGCCAGCAGTGATAACCTTCTCGCCGTAGGCGAAAAACTGTTTTTT. Its translation: CASSDNLLAVGEKLFF. The chain recombines TRBV25-1 with TRBJ1-4, with no clear D. The CDR3 covers 16 residues. V lost 3 bases and J 8 bases, leaving 19 bases between the germline ends. Germline CDR1 is MGHDK and CDR2 is SYGVNS.

The chain is built from TRBV7-2 and TRBJ2-3; 9 nucleotides agree with TRBD2. The CDR3 runs to 18 residues. CDR1 is SGHTA, CDR2 FQGNSA, per germline. J lost 2 bases, V lost 1 base, and 10 bases had no gene match. The CDR3 reads CASSLGGGGASNTDTQYF. CDR3 DNA: TGTGCCAGCAGCTTAGGCGGCGGGGGGGCGTCTAACACAGATACGCAGTATTTT.

The chain is built from TRBV19 and TRBJ1-1, with D maybe TRBD1 (5 bases). Trimming stripped 8 bases from V and 9 bases from J, with 19 bases between. The CDR3 has 13 residues. In germline, CDR1 is LNHDA, CDR2 SQIVND (reference sequence). The CDR3 bases are TGTGCCAGTGCCCTTACCCCGGGGACCCAAGCTTTCTTT. The encoded protein is CASALTPGTQAFF. The full variable domain, rest sourced from reference TRBV19 and TRBJ1-1, is DGGITQSPKYLFRKEGQNVTLSCEQNLNHDAMYWYRQDPGQGLRLIYYSQIVNDFQKGDIAEGYSVSREKKESFPLTVTSAQKNPTAFYLCASALTPGTQAFFGQGTRLTVV.

This clone appeared once. The chain couples TRBV19 to TRBJ2-7; 7 bases line up with TRBD2. Germline lookup yields CDR1 LNHDA and CDR2 SQIVND (reference sequence). V shed 9 bases, J shed 2 bases, and the junction held 13 bases outside the gene matches. The CDR3 has 15 amino acids. The DNA of the CDR3 is TGTGCCAGCTCGTATTCGCGGGGGTCACCCTACGAGCAGTACTTC. Translated, it gives CASSYSRGSPYEQYF.

The chain employs TRBV18 and TRBJ1-1; TRBD1 matches 8 bases. Unmatched junction bases numbered 4, after V lost 3 bases and J lost 7 bases. This CDR3 region has 13 residues. Germline V gene lookup returns CDR1 KGHSH and CDR2 LQKENI. The chain's CDR3 is CASSPTGELEAFF. In DNA form, the CDR3 reads TGTGCCAGCTCACCGACAGGGGAGCTTGAAGCTTTCTTT.

The V and J genes are TRBV7-3 and TRBJ2-2, with D perhaps TRBD2 (6 bases). This CDR3 has 14 residues. The germline CDR1 and CDR2 sequences are SGHTA and FQGTGA. Between the trimmed V and J ends, which lost 2 bases and 5 bases, there was a span of 9 bases. This CDR3 is CASSLAGRTGELFF. The CDR3 bases are TGTGCCAGCAGCTTAGCGGGGCGAACCGGGGAGCTGTTTTTT.

This clone was recorded once. This chain links TRBV2 with TRBJ2-3; D uncertain. Germline assignment: CDR1 SNHLY and CDR2 FYNNEI. The V and J ends lost 8 bases and 4 bases respectively, with 13 bases between them. This CDR3 has 13 amino acids. CDR3 sequence: CASLLPPPDTQYF. The CDR3 region has the DNA TGTGCCAGCCTTCTTCCCCCTCCAGATACGCAGTATTTT.

This clone was found once. V gene TRBV2 combines with J gene TRBJ1-4; 7 bases align to TRBD1. This CDR3 comprises 15 residues. CDR1 is SNHLY, CDR2 FYNNEI, per germline. Trimming took 6 bases from V and 8 from J; bases not matched to a gene: 12. The CDR3: CASRRQGVINEKLFF. The DNA of the CDR3 is TGTGCCAGCAGGCGACAGGGAGTAATTAACGAAAAACTGTTTTTT.